These 7 T cell receptor beta chains were sequenced from one sample in a study of identical twins. TCRdb re-derived calls from the 5' RACE reads in MiXCR, one entry per CDR3 protein. The table lists 1.5 million to 2 million distinct CDR3 sequences, about 32% of them singletons. Sequencing was carried out using cord blood. The receptors stem from a newborn girl in good health.

In regard to this clonotype: A junction end diverges from the germline sequence, so it may reflect a read error. The chain carries TRBV6-1 and TRBJ1-3; D call uncertain. CDR3 length equals 15 residues. Germline CDR1 MNHNS, CDR2 SASEGT. The CDR3 DNA sequence: TGTGCCAGCAGTGAAGGAGGATGGGGTGGAACCACCATATATTTT. Its translation is CASSEGGWGGTTIYF.

J is TRBJ2-4 and V is TRBV29-1, with 11 bases lining up with TRBD1. TRBJ2-7 explains the end of the DNA better; the J call may be wrong. The germline V gene encodes CDR1 SQVTM and CDR2 ANQGSEA. The CDR3 consists of 16 residues. The DNA for the CDR3 is TGCAGCGTTGCAGGCCTCCGGGACAGGGGGTCCTACGAGCAGTACTTC. Its translation: CSVAGLRDRGSYEQYF.

This chain joins TRBV12-3 or TRBV12-4 and TRBJ2-3, with 14 nucleotides matching TRBD2. CDR3 length: 18 amino acids. With 6 bases clipped from V and 4 bases from J, the junction kept 12 bases outside the gene matches. Here the CDR3 DNA reads TGTGCCAGCAGCTCGCTGACTAGCGGGAGGGGTTTCCCAGATACGCAGTATTTT. Translated, it gives CASSSLTSGRGFPDTQYF.

This clonotype came up many times. This CDR3 is CASSQESRQETQYF. Here the CDR3 DNA reads TGCGCCAGCAGCCAAGAGAGTAGACAAGAGACCCAGTACTTC. This sequence joins TRBV4-1 and TRBJ2-5; D remains unclear. The CDR3 is made up of 14 amino acids. The V and J ends lost 0 bases and 2 bases respectively, with 7 bases between them. The germline gives CDR1 MGHRA, CDR2 YSYEKL.

This clonotype was seen ten or more times. The CDR3 spells CASSLGVVSTDTQYF. The CDR3 bases are TGTGCCAGCAGTTTAGGGGTGGTTTCCACAGATACGCAGTATTTT. This rearrangement joins TRBV28 to TRBJ2-3; D is unresolved. The CDR3 covers 15 residues. Germline V gene data show CDR1 as MDHEN and CDR2 as SYDVKM. V was pared by 2 bases and J by 2 bases, with 11 bases between.

The genes are TRBV20-1 and TRBJ2-1; 9 nucleotides line up with TRBD1. Germline V lookup: CDR1 DFQATT, CDR2 SNEGSKA (reference sequence). After removal of 4 bases from V and 7 bases from J, the junction contained 8 bases not matched to a gene. The CDR3 is 14 residues long. Here the CDR3 reads CSANSDRGHNEQFF. The CDR3 DNA is TGCAGTGCTAATTCGGACAGGGGCCATAATGAGCAGTTCTTC.

A remark on this clonotype: One end of the junction does not line up with germline, which may come from a read error. This chain links TRBV2 with TRBJ2-7, with 10 bases fitting TRBD2. This CDR3 region has 16 residues. Per the germline V gene, CDR1 is SNHLY and CDR2 is FYNNEI. The CDR3 DNA reads TGTGCCGGCAGTGTACTAGCGGGACTACTATCCTACGAGCAGTACTTC. Translation gives CAGSVLAGLLSYEQYF.